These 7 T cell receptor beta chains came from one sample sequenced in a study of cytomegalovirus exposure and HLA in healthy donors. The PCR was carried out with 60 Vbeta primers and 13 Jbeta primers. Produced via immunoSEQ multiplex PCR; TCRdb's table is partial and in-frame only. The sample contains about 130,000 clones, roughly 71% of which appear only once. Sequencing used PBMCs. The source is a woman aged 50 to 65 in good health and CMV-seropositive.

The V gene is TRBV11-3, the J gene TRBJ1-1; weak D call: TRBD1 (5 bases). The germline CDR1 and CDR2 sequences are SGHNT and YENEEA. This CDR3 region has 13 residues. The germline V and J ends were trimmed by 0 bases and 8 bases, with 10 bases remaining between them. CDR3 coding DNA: TGTGCCAGCAGCTTAGATCAGGGTCCCGAAGCTTTCTTT. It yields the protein CASSLDQGPEAFF.

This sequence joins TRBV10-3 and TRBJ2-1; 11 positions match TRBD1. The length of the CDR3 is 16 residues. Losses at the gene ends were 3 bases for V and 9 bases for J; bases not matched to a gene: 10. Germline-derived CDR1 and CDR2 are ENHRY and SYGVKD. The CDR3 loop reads CAISESRDRGAIEQFF. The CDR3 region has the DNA TGTGCCATCAGTGAATCCCGGGACAGGGGGGCAATTGAGCAGTTCTTC.

The CDR3 loop reads CASSPRAGGYNEQFF. The DNA of the CDR3 is TGCGCCAGCAGCCCGCGCGCGGGGGGGTACAATGAGCAGTTCTTC. The chain combines TRBV5-1 with TRBJ2-1; 9 bases agree with TRBD2. The length of the CDR3 is 15 residues. The J segment lost 4 bases and the V segment lost 4 bases, leaving 6 bases of the junction unmatched. Germline V CDR1 and CDR2: SGHRS, YFSETQ.

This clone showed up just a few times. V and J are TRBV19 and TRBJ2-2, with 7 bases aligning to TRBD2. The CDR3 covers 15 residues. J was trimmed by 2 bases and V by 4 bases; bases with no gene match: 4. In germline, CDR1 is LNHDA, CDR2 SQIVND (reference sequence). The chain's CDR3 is CASSNWGGNTGELFF. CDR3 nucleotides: TGTGCCAGTAGTAACTGGGGGGGTAACACCGGGGAGCTGTTTTTT.

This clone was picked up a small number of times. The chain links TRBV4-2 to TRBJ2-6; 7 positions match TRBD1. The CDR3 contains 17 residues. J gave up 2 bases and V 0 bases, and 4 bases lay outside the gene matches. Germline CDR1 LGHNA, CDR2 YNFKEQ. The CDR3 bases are TGTGCCAGCAGCCAAGATGGTACAGGGGCTGGGGCCAACGTCCTGACTTTC. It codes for CASSQDGTGAGANVLTF.

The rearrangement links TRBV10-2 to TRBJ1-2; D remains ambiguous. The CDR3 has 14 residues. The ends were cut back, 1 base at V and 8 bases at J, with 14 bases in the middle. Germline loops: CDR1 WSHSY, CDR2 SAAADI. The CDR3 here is CASSELKLAWGYTF. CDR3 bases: TGCGCCAGCAGTGAGTTGAAGCTAGCTTGGGGCTACACCTTC.

This CDR3 is CATTPRAGNTIYF. The CDR3 DNA sequence: TGTGCCACCACCCCCAGGGCTGGAAACACCATATATTTT. This chain joins TRBV15 and TRBJ1-3, with TRBD1 as a possible D gene (5 bases). The CDR3 is made up of 13 amino acids. Germline CDR1 and CDR2: LNHNV and YYDKDF (reference sequence). V was shortened by 7 bases and J by 2 bases, with 9 bases between the two germline ends. Full variable domain (missing parts from reference TRBV15 and TRBJ1-3): DAMVIQNPRYQVTQFGKPVTLSCSQTLNHNVMYWYQQKSSQAPKLLFHYYDKDFNNEADTPDNFQSRRPNTSFCFLDIRSPGLGDTAMYLCATTPRAGNTIYFGEGSWLTVV.